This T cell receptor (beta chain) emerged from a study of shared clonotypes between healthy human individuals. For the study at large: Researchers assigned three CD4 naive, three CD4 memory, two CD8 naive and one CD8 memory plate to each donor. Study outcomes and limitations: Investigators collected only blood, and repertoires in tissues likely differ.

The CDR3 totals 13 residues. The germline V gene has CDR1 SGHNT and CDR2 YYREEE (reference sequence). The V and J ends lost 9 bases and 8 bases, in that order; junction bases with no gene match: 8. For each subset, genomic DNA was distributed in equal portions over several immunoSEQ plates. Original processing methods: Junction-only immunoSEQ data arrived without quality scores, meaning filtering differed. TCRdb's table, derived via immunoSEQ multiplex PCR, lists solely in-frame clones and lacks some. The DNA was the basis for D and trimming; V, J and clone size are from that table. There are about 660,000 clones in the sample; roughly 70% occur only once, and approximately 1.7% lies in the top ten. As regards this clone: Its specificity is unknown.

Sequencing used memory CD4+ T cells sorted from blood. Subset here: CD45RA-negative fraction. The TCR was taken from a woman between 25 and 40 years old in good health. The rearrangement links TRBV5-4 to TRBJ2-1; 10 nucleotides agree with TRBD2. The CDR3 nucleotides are TGTGCCACTCTAGCGGGAGATTGGGATGAGCAGTTCTTC. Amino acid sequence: CATLAGDWDEQFF.